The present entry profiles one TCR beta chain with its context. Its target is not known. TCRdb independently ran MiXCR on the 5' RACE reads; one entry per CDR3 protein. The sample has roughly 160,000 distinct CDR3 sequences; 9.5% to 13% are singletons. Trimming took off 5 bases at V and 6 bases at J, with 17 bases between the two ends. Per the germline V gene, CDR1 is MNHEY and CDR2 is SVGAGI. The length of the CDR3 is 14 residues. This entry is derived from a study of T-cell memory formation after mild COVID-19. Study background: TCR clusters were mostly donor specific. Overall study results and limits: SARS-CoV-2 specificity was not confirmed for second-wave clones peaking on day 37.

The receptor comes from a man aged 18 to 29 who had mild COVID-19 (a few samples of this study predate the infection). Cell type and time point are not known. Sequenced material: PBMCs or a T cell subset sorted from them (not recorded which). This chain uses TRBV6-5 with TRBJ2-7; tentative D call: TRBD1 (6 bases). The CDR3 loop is CASSIFTGWGEQYF. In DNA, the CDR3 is TGTGCCAGCAGTATCTTCACAGGGTGGGGCGAGCAGTACTTC.